This T cell receptor beta chain was documented in a study of post-analysis software for immune sequencing data. Study-wide context: The cohort encompassed relapsing-remitting, secondary progressive and progressive-relapsing multiple sclerosis disease courses. Findings and limits, study-wide: Samples sharing a preparation batch grouped tightly together when assessed by F measure. Controls had significantly higher normalized Chao1 diversity than multiple sclerosis patients. Controls showed lower frequencies than patients for several TRBV segments, and TRBV5-6, TRBV5-1 and TRBV20-1 were among these.

CDR3 length: 14 amino acids. After removal of 2 bases from V and 3 bases from J, the junction contained 3 bases not matched to a gene. The germline V gene encodes CDR1 LGHDT and CDR2 YNNKEL (reference sequence). cDNA libraries of TCR beta carried unique molecular identifiers. TCRdb redid the calling of the PCR reads with MiXCR, one entry per CDR3 protein. The sample shows hundreds of thousands of distinct CDR3 sequences, 25% to 30% of them seen only once. Concerning this clonotype: As yet, its antigen is unknown.

Material: blood. The TCR comes from a girl aged 5-17 years with multiple sclerosis. The rearrangement joins TRBV3-1 to TRBJ2-5; 7 nucleotides match TRBD1. CDR3 protein: CASSQRGGEETQYF. The CDR3 DNA is TGTGCCAGCAGCCAACGAGGGGGCGAAGAGACCCAGTACTTC.